The 9 T cell receptor beta chains presented below share a single source sample, sequenced in a study of metastatic and nonmetastatic thyroid tumors. Thyroid surgery had not been preceded by any treatment in any patient. TCRdb called clones again from the PCR reads with MiXCR. The data hold about 20,000 clones, with about a sixth observed a single time. Material for sequencing was tumor tissue. The receptors were gathered from a female donor with papillary thyroid cancer or a benign thyroid nodule (not recorded which). Some clones in this sample may be carry-over from other donors' samples.

The sample holds many counts of this clone. The V call is TRBV5-1, the J call TRBJ1-5, with a possible D match to TRBD1 (5 bases). V lost 4 bases to trimming and J lost 1 base, with 9 bases between them. The CDR3 is 14 residues long. From germline, CDR1 is SGHRS and CDR2 YFSETQ. In nucleotides, the CDR3 is TGCGCCAGCAGCCAGGGTTCGAGCAATCAGCCCCAGCATTTT. Amino acid sequence: CASSQGSSNQPQHF.

This clone is termed medium-sized. The genes are TRBV5-1 and TRBJ1-5, with TRBD1 matching 8 bases. After removal of 5 bases from V and 6 bases from J, the junction contained 7 bases not matched to a gene. The CDR3 totals 14 residues. Germline CDR1 SGHRS, CDR2 YFSETQ. The CDR3 DNA follows: TGCGCCAGCAGTACCGACAGGGGTGGTCAGCCCCAGCATTTT. The encoded protein is CASSTDRGGQPQHF.

This clone was observed at least ten times. The V call is TRBV2, the J call TRBJ1-5, with a possible D match to TRBD1 (5 bases). V gave up 8 bases and J gave up 7 bases, with 15 bases separating them. Germline values: CDR1 SNHLY, CDR2 FYNNEI. The CDR3 has 13 amino acids. The CDR3 sequence: CASSVRGIQPQHF. The CDR3 DNA is TGTGCCAGCTCCGTGAGGGGCATCCAGCCCCAGCATTTT.

This clone was detected ten times or more. The chain carries TRBV28 and TRBJ2-4; D possibly corresponds to TRBD2 (5 bases). The V end was cut by 2 bases, the J end by 8 bases, with 16 bases between. Germline CDR1 MDHEN, CDR2 SYDVKM. CDR3 length: 15 amino acids. As DNA, the CDR3 is TGTGCCAGCAGTTTAATTGGTGGGAGAAGAGACATTCAGTACTTC. Its protein is CASSLIGGRRDIQYF.

V is TRBV7-2 and J is TRBJ2-2; 12 bases align to TRBD2. Germline V lookup: CDR1 SGHTA, CDR2 FQGNSA. The V segment lost 8 bases and the J segment 1 base; nucleotides outside the gene matches: 2. The CDR3 is 15 residues long. The CDR3 spells CASLLAGGNTGELFF. The DNA for the CDR3 is TGTGCCAGCCTACTAGCGGGGGGGAACACCGGGGAGCTGTTTTTT.

This clone has a count of ten or more. The chain recombines TRBV10-3 with TRBJ2-7; 7 bases are shared with TRBD2. CDR1 and CDR2 (germline): ENHRY, SYGVKD. The trim removed 5 bases at V and 1 base at J, leaving 5 bases unmatched. The CDR3 spans 14 residues. The CDR3 spells CAISRREGSYEQYF. For the CDR3, the DNA is TGTGCCATCAGTAGAAGGGAGGGTTCCTACGAGCAGTACTTC.

V usage is TRBV19 and J usage is TRBJ2-1, with TRBD2 as a possible D gene (6 bases). The CDR3 has 15 residues. CDR1 is LNHDA, CDR2 SQIVND, per germline (reference sequence). V was pared by 4 bases and J by 13 bases, with 23 bases between. This CDR3 is CASSTGREVWGDQFF. CDR3 coding DNA: TGTGCCAGTAGTACGGGCAGGGAGGTATGGGGTGATCAGTTCTTC. Based on the CDR3 plus reference TRBV19 and TRBJ2-1, the full variable domain is DGGITQSPKYLFRKEGQNVTLSCEQNLNHDAMYWYRQDPGQGLRLIYYSQIVNDFQKGDIAEGYSVSREKKESFPLTVTSAQKNPTAFYLCASSTGREVWGDQFFGPGTRLTVL.

The chain joins TRBV11-2 to TRBJ1-1, with 9 bases identical to TRBD1. In germline, CDR1 is SGHAT, CDR2 FQNNGV. The CDR3 totals 17 residues. The junction had 15 bases not matched to a gene; V was cut back by 6 bases and J by 4 bases. The CDR3 spells CASRLQGADMTVTEAFF. CDR3 nucleotide sequence: TGTGCCAGCAGACTACAGGGGGCCGATATGACGGTCACTGAAGCTTTCTTT.

This clone is medium-sized (0.01 to 0.1%). The gene calls are TRBV3-1 and TRBJ1-2; tentatively, D is TRBD1 (5 bases). The V end lost 0 bases, the J end lost 7 bases, and 12 bases lay between the germline ends. The CDR3 is 14 amino acids. Germline V lookup: CDR1 LGHDT, CDR2 YNNKEL (reference sequence). The CDR3 reads CASSQDLWGGGYTF. Written as DNA, the CDR3 is TGTGCCAGCAGCCAAGATCTCTGGGGCGGTGGCTACACCTTC.